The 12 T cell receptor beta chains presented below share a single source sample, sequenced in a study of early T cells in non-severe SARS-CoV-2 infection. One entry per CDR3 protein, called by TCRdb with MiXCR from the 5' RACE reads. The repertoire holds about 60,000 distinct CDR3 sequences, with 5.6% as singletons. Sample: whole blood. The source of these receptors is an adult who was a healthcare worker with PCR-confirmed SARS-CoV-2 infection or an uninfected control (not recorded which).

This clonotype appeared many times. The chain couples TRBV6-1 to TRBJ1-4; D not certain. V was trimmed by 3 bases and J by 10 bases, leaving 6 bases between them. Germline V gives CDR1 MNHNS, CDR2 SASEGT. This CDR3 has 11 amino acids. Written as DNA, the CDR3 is TGTGCCAGCAGTGATGGCCCAAAACTGTTTTTT. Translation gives CASSDGPKLFF.

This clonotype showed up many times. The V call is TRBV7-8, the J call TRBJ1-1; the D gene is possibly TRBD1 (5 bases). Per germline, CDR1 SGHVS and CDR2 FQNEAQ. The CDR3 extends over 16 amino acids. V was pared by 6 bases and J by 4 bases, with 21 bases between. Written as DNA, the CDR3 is TGTGCCAGCAGACATGAGTTTTTGGGGGGAGGCACTGAAGCTTTCTTT. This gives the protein CASRHEFLGGGTEAFF.

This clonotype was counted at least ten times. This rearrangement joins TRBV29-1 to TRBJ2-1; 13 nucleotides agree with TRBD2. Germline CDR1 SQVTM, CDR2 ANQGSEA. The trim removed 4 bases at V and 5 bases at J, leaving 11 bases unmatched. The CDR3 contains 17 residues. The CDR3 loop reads CSVGGLAGDNKNNEQFF. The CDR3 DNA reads TGCAGCGTTGGAGGACTAGCGGGGGACAACAAGAACAATGAGCAGTTCTTC.

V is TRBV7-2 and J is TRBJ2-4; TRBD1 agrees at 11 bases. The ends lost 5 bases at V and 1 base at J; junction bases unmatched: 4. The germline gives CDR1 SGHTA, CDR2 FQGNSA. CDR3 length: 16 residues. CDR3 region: CASSHWDRGAKNIQYF. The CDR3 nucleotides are TGTGCCAGCAGCCATTGGGACAGGGGGGCCAAAAACATTCAGTACTTC.

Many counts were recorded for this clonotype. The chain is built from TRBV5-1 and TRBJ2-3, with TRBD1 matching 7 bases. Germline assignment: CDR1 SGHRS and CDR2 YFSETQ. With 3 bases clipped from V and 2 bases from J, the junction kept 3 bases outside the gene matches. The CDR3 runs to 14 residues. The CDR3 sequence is CASSWDSNTDTQYF. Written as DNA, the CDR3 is TGCGCCAGCAGCTGGGACAGCAACACAGATACGCAGTATTTT.

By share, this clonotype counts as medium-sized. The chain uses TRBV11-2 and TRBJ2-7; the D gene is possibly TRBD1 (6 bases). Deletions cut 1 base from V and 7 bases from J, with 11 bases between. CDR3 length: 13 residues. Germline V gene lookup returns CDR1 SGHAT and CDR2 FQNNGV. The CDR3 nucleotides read TGTGCCAGCAGCTTAGTAACAGGGCGGGAGCAGTACTTC. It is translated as CASSLVTGREQYF.

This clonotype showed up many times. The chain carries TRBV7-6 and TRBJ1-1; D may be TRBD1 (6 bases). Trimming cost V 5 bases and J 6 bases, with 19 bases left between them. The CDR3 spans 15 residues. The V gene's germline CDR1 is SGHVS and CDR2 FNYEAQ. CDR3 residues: CASSTRGGHGAEAFF. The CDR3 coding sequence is TGTGCCAGCAGCACACGGGGGGGCCACGGGGCTGAAGCTTTCTTT.

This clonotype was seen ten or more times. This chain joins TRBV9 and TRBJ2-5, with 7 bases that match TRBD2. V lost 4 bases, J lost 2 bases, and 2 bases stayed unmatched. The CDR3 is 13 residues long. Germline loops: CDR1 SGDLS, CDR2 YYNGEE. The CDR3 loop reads CASSSGTQETQYF. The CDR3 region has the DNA TGTGCCAGCAGCAGCGGGACTCAAGAGACCCAGTACTTC. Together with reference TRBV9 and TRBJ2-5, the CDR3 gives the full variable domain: DSGVTQTPKHLITATGQRVTLRCSPRSGDLSVYWYQQSLDQGLQFLIQYYNGEERAKGNILERFSAQQFPDLHSELNLSSLELGDSALYFCASSSGTQETQYFGPGTRLLVL.

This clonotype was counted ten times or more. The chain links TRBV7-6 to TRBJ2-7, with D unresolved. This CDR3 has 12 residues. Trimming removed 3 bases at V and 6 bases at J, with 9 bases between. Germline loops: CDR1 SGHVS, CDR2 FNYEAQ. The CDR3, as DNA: TGTGCCAGCAGCTTGGTGGAAAGCGAGCAGTACTTC. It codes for CASSLVESEQYF. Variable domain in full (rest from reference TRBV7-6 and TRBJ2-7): GAGVSQSPRYKVTKRGQDVALRCDPISGHVSLYWYRQALGQGPEFLTYFNYEAQQDKSGLPNDRFSAERPEGSISTLTIQRTEQRDSAMYRCASSLVESEQYFGPGTRLTVT.

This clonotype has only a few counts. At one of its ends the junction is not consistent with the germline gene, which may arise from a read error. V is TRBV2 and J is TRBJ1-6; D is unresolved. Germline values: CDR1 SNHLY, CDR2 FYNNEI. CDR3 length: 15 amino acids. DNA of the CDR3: TGTGCCAGCACGGCACGACCGTCCTCTAATTCACCCCTCCACTTT. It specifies CASTARPSSNSPLHF.

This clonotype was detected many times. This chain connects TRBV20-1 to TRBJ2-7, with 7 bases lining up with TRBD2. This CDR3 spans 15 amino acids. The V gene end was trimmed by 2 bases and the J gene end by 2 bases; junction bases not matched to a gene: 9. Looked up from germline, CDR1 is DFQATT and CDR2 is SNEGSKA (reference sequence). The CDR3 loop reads CSARNDGGRAYEQYF. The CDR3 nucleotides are TGCAGTGCTAGAAATGATGGCGGGAGAGCCTACGAGCAGTACTTC.

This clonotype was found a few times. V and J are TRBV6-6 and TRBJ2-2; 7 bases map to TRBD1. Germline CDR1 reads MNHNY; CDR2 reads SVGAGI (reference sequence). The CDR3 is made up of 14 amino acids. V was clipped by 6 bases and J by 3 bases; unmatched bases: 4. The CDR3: CASSSGQYTGELFF. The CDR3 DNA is TGTGCCAGCAGCTCGGGACAGTACACCGGGGAGCTGTTTTTT.